The table lists the clone carrying this TCR beta chain with a few counts. The data stem from a study of blood T cells in healthy people across ages. V shed 3 bases and J 4 bases; nucleotides not matched to a gene: 6. Germline CDR1 is SGDLS and CDR2 is YYNGEE. The CDR3 extends over 15 amino acids. The use of a sample-barcoded 5' primer and a J-beta primer mix characterized a second PCR of 7 to 11 cycles. TCRdb re-called the 5' RACE reads with MiXCR, one entry per CDR3 protein. The table has around 870,000 distinct CDR3 sequences, about 30% seen once. J is TRBJ1-1 and V is TRBV9; 10 bases match TRBD1. The sample comprised blood. The origin of this receptor is an elderly woman in good health. CDR3 protein: CASSGGQGFTTEAFF. CDR3 sequence (DNA): TGTGCCAGCAGCGGGGGACAGGGGTTCACCACTGAAGCTTTCTTT.